Below, 24 T cell receptor beta chains from the same sample are listed, as sequenced in a study of blood T cell repertoires in COVID-19. This table comes from immunoSEQ multiplex PCR, and its TCRdb copy is limited to in-frame clones, with some not included. The data contain just over 300,000 clones, approximately 85% of them singletons. Specimen: PBMCs or T cells enriched from blood (not recorded which). The receptors come from a man under 40 who had recovered from COVID-19.

The chain links TRBV24-1 to TRBJ1-5; 7 positions agree with TRBD1. Germline CDR1 is KGHDR and CDR2 is SFDVKD. V lost 4 bases to trimming and J lost 7 bases; unmatched junction nucleotides: 12. The CDR3 loop spans 16 amino acids. CDR3 protein: CATSDFDRAQSQPQHF. CDR3 coding DNA: TGTGCCACCAGTGACTTTGACAGGGCTCAATCCCAGCCCCAGCATTTT.

The chain is built from TRBV7-3 and TRBJ1-6; D is uncertain. Per germline, CDR1 SGHTA and CDR2 FQGTGA. The CDR3 sequence is 13 residues long. V shed 5 bases and J shed 9 bases, with 11 bases lying between them. The CDR3 nucleotides are TGTGCCAGCAGCCTTATATCGGGTTCACCCCTCCACTTT. It yields the protein CASSLISGSPLHF.

V is TRBV24-1 and J is TRBJ2-1; D might be TRBD1 (6 bases). V lost 4 bases and J 1 base, leaving 13 bases between the germline ends. This CDR3 has 16 residues. CDR1 and CDR2 (germline): KGHDR, SFDVKD. The CDR3 sequence: CATSDPGALSYNEQFF. The CDR3 DNA reads TGTGCCACCAGTGACCCAGGGGCCCTTTCCTACAATGAGCAGTTCTTC.

The chain employs TRBV3-1 (or the pseudogene TRBV3-2) and TRBJ1-5; no clear D gene. The germline V gene encodes CDR1 LGHDT and CDR2 YNNKEL (reference sequence). V lost 4 bases and J 4 bases, leaving 8 bases between the germline ends. This CDR3 is 13 amino acids long. CDR3 sequence (DNA): TGTGCCAGCAGCCTAACAGTGAATCAGCCCCAGCATTTT. This codes for CASSLTVNQPQHF.

Only one count was recorded for this clone. The chain employs TRBV9 and TRBJ2-1, with TRBD1 as a possible D gene (6 bases). The CDR3 runs 15 residues. The germline gives CDR1 SGDLS, CDR2 YYNGEE. V dropped 0 bases and J dropped 2 bases, with 9 bases sitting between them. The CDR3 nucleotides are TGTGCCAGCAGCGTAGATCAGGGGACCTACAATGAGCAGTTCTTC. Amino acid sequence: CASSVDQGTYNEQFF.

This chain links TRBV9 with TRBJ1-1; D unresolved. The V end was cut by 4 bases, the J end by 0 bases, with 16 bases between. This CDR3 has 16 residues. From germline, CDR1 is SGDLS and CDR2 YYNGEE. DNA of the CDR3: TGTGCCAGCAGCCCATCCGGAGGCGGGTTGAACACTGAAGCTTTCTTT. Its translation is CASSPSGGGLNTEAFF.

The chain is built from TRBV19 and TRBJ1-1; 9 nucleotides align to TRBD1. The CDR3 spans 14 residues. Germline values: CDR1 LNHDA, CDR2 SQIVND (reference sequence). With 3 bases clipped from V and 1 base from J, the junction kept 0 bases outside the gene matches. The CDR3 loop reads CASSMTGGNTEAFF. The CDR3 region has the DNA TGTGCCAGTAGTATGACAGGGGGGAACACTGAAGCTTTCTTT.

In its sample, this clone was seen a few times. The chain uses TRBV2 and TRBJ2-5; 7 bases line up with TRBD2. The CDR3 spans 16 residues. V dropped 3 bases and J dropped 5; count of bases not matched to a gene: 12. CDR1 and CDR2 (germline): SNHLY, FYNNEI. DNA of the CDR3: TGTGCCAGCAGTGAGTCGCTTGGGGGGGATCAGGAGACCCAGTACTTC. Translating it yields CASSESLGGDQETQYF.

V gene TRBV5-5 combines with J gene TRBJ2-7, with D possibly matching TRBD1 (5 bases). This CDR3 contains 15 residues. Germline assignment: CDR1 SGHKS and CDR2 YYEKEE (reference sequence). V lost 2 bases and J lost 8, with 20 bases in between. The CDR3 bases are TGTGCCAGCAGCTTAGACCCCCTCACCAGGGTGAAGCAGTACTTC. Its translation: CASSLDPLTRVKQYF.

J is TRBJ1-2 and V is TRBV30; D perhaps matches TRBD1 (6 bases). V shed 5 bases and J shed 0 bases, with 10 bases lying between them. CDR3 length: 13 amino acids. Germline CDR1 is GTSNPN and CDR2 is SVGIG (reference sequence). This CDR3 is CAWRTVPNYGYTF. The CDR3 DNA reads TGTGCCTGGCGGACAGTACCTAACTATGGCTACACCTTC.

The rearrangement uses TRBV6-5 and TRBJ2-5, with 9 bases matching TRBD2. V trimming: 8 bases; J trimming: 4 bases; junction bases outside the gene matches: 8. The CDR3 is made up of 14 amino acids. CDR1 and CDR2 (germline): MNHEY, SVGAGI. In DNA, the CDR3 is TGTGCCAGCGCCGCGGGGGGGCCGCGAGAGACCCAGTACTTC. It translates to CASAAGGPRETQYF.

The chain joins TRBV9 to TRBJ1-4; D gene ambiguous. Trimming removed 0 bases at V and 4 bases at J, with 10 bases between. The CDR3 is 15 residues long. Germline CDR1 and CDR2: SGDLS and YYNGEE. CDR3 sequence reads: CASSVGGSYNEKLFF. CDR3 nucleotide sequence: TGTGCCAGCAGCGTAGGTGGCAGTTATAATGAAAAACTGTTTTTT.

The V call is TRBV9, the J call TRBJ2-1; 8 bases map to TRBD2. With V trimmed by 4 bases and J by 3 bases, 9 bases remained unmatched. Germline V gene sequence: CDR1 SGDLS, CDR2 YYNGEE. The CDR3 length is 16 residues. Here the CDR3 reads CASSPLSGGFYNEQFF. The CDR3 nucleotides are TGTGCCAGCAGCCCCTTAAGCGGGGGCTTCTACAATGAGCAGTTCTTC.

The chain's CDR3 is CASSLEGSLVHEQYF. In DNA form, the CDR3 reads TGTGCCAGCAGCTTGGAAGGGAGTTTGGTCCACGAGCAGTACTTC. The chain links TRBV5-6 to TRBJ2-7; a possible D gene is TRBD2 (5 bases). Germline V gene sequence: CDR1 SGHDT, CDR2 YYEEEE. V lost 0 bases and J lost 5, with 15 bases in between. The CDR3 length is 15 residues.

This clone was observed a single time. The genes are TRBV9 and TRBJ1-4; D gene uncertain. Per the germline V gene, CDR1 is SGDLS and CDR2 is YYNGEE. The CDR3 has 13 residues. V shed 4 bases and J shed 11 bases, with 15 bases lying between them. CDR3 loop: CASSWDSGGKLFF. The CDR3 DNA follows: TGTGCCAGCAGCTGGGATTCCGGAGGGAAACTGTTTTTT.

V is TRBV6-5 and J is TRBJ1-2; 11 bases fit TRBD1. The germline CDR1 and CDR2 sequences are MNHEY and SVGAGI. Germline trimming cut 3 bases from V and 9 bases from J; bases unmatched to any gene: 6. The CDR3 is 14 residues long. The CDR3 bases are TGTGCCAGCAGTTATGGACAGGGGGCGCGTAGCTACACCTTC. Amino acid sequence: CASSYGQGARSYTF.

This clone was seen a handful of times. The rearrangement uses TRBV12-3 or TRBV12-4 and TRBJ1-1; no reliable D call. This CDR3 spans 12 amino acids. The V end was cut by 3 bases, the J end by 1 base, with 3 bases between. The CDR3 region is CASSFWNTEAFF. The CDR3 region has the DNA TGTGCCAGCAGTTTCTGGAACACTGAAGCTTTCTTT.

The chain has TRBV5-4 and TRBJ1-1, with D possibly being TRBD1 (5 bases). The CDR3 runs 13 residues. Germline V gene lookup returns CDR1 SGHNT and CDR2 YYREEE (reference sequence). V dropped 2 bases and J dropped 11 bases, with 16 bases sitting between them. The DNA for the CDR3 is TGTGCCAGCAGCTTCAAGACGGCAGGGAGGGCTTTCTTT. Amino acid sequence: CASSFKTAGRAFF.

The chain is built from TRBV5-1 and TRBJ1-1, with TRBD1 matching over 8 bases. The CDR3 sequence is 18 residues long. Germline V CDR1 and CDR2: SGHRS, YFSETQ. Trimming removed 0 bases from V and 5 bases from J; junction bases left unmatched: 15. The DNA for the CDR3 is TGCGCCAGCAGCTTGGCCATCGCGGCAGGGGGCGTGTGGACTGAAGCTTTCTTT. Its translation: CASSLAIAAGGVWTEAFF.

The chain is built from TRBV2 and TRBJ1-4; maybe TRBD1 (6 bases). There are 16 residues in the CDR3. Germline values: CDR1 SNHLY, CDR2 FYNNEI. Trimming took off 0 bases at V and 5 bases at J, with 13 bases between the two ends. CDR3 loop: CASSEAWTALNEKLFF. Here the CDR3 DNA reads TGTGCCAGCAGTGAAGCCTGGACAGCCCTGAATGAAAAACTGTTTTTT.

The rearrangement links TRBV5-6 to TRBJ1-5, with 7 bases identical to TRBD1. J lost 6 bases, V lost 3 bases, and 12 bases had no gene match. The length of the CDR3 is 16 residues. Germline loops: CDR1 SGHDT, CDR2 YYEEEE. The CDR3 region is CASSYRTGASIQPQHF. CDR3 coding DNA: TGTGCCAGCAGCTACCGGACAGGAGCATCAATTCAGCCCCAGCATTTT.

V is TRBV2 and J is TRBJ1-3, with TRBD1 matching 7 bases. The CDR3 spans 15 residues. The ends lost 0 bases at V and 3 bases at J; junction bases unmatched: 2. Germline loops: CDR1 SNHLY, CDR2 FYNNEI. The CDR3, as DNA: TGTGCCAGCAGTGAAGCCGCAGGGGGTGGAAACACCATATATTTT. Amino acids: CASSEAAGGGNTIYF.

This clone was found a few times. The chain combines TRBV18 with TRBJ1-2, with 7 bases aligning to TRBD1. Germline V CDR1 and CDR2: KGHSH, LQKENI. J gave up 7 bases and V 5 bases, and 7 bases lay outside the gene matches. The CDR3 contains 13 residues. CDR3 sequence reads: CASSAEQGSGYTF. The CDR3 coding sequence is TGTGCCAGCTCAGCAGAACAGGGGTCTGGCTACACCTTC.

The V gene is TRBV29-1, the J gene TRBJ1-1; the match to TRBD1 covers 10 bases. Losses at the gene ends were 3 bases for V and 10 bases for J; bases not matched to a gene: 5. The CDR3 runs 12 residues. Germline CDR1 and CDR2: SQVTM and ANQGSEA. DNA for the CDR3: TGCAGCGTTGAGGGACAGGGGCGTCTAGCTTTCTTT. Protein sequence: CSVEGQGRLAFF. The full variable domain, in which reference TRBV29-1 and TRBJ1-1 provide the parts outside the CDR3, is SAVISQKPSRDICQRGTSLTIQCQVDSQVTMMFWYRQQPGQSLTLIATANQGSEATYESGFVIDKFPISRPNLTFSTLTVSNMSPEDSSIYLCSVEGQGRLAFFGQGTRLTVV.